Sequencing of this T cell receptor (beta chain) was carried out in a study of blood T cell repertoires in COVID-19. About the study: COVID-19 samples from acute and convalescent phases originated in the United States, Italy and Spain. T cells, B-cell-depleted T cells, or PBMCs supplied cDNA or gDNA.

The V segment lost 4 bases and the J segment 8 bases; nucleotides outside the gene matches: 3. Germline assignment: CDR1 MNHEY and CDR2 SVGEGT. The CDR3 consists of 14 residues. TCRdb's table, derived via immunoSEQ multiplex PCR, lists solely in-frame clones and lacks some. The sample has about 68,000 clones; around 80% are singletons. This rearrangement joins TRBV6-2 or TRBV6-3 to TRBJ1-6; 9 bases match TRBD1. The TCR comes from a human donor in a cohort sampled during active COVID-19. The sequenced sample consisted of peripheral blood. CDR3 nucleotide sequence: TGTGCCAGCAGTTCCGGGACAGGGTATTCACCCCTCCACTTT. It specifies CASSSGTGYSPLHF.